A selection of T cell receptor beta chains follows, all from one sample in a study of OX40 agonist ivuxolimab in advanced cancers. This table comes from immunoSEQ multiplex PCR, and its TCRdb copy is limited to in-frame clones, with some not included. The table shows 83,000 or so clones, with around 80% occurring only once. The sample consisted of CD4+ or CD8+ T cells sorted from blood, taken in a trial of the OX40 agonist ivuxolimab. The receptor source for this set is an adult with an advanced solid tumor such as melanoma, head and neck, liver or kidney cancer. The CDR3 runs from the conserved cysteine through the conserved F or W. Fields, in order: V gene, J gene, D gene, CDR3 length, clone size, CDR3 protein, CDR3 DNA. The D gene is left open where the match is weak. Where a row states a size, it is once, few, many or the class of an expanded clone; other rows omit it.

TRBV5-6	TRBJ1-4	TRBD1	14	NA	CASSPGQGNEKLFF	TGTGCCAGCAGCCCGGGACAGGGAAATGAAAAACTGTTTTTT
TRBV6-1	TRBJ2-7	TRBD2	18	NA	CASSEALLGRGGGYEQYF	TGTGCCAGCAGTGAAGCCCTCTTAGGGCGGGGGGGTGGTTACGAGCAGTACTTC
TRBV5-6	TRBJ1-2	TRBD1	14	once	CASSPSGQGNGYTF	TGTGCCAGCAGCCCTTCCGGACAGGGAAATGGCTACACCTTC
TRBV2	TRBJ1-1	TRBD1	13	few	CASSGGQGREAFF	TGTGCCAGCAGTGGGGGACAGGGGAGGGAAGCTTTCTTT
TRBV29-1	TRBJ1-6	NA	14	NA	CSVDGGWDNSPLHF	TGCAGCGTTGACGGGGGTTGGGATAATTCACCCCTCCACTTT
TRBV2	TRBJ1-1	NA	15	NA	CASSTSGVGVGQAFF	TGTGCCAGCAGTACCTCAGGCGTTGGGGTAGGTCAAGCTTTCTTT
TRBV6-5	TRBJ1-4	NA	13	once	CASLGREGEKLFF	TGTGCCAGCCTTGGGCGGGAGGGCGAAAAACTGTTTTTT
TRBV2	TRBJ2-5	NA	15	NA	CASSDRGSGQETQYF	TGTGCCAGCAGTGATAGGGGGTCAGGCCAAGAGACCCAGTACTTC
TRBV7-2	TRBJ1-2	TRBD1	14	NA	CASSSPGQAYGYTF	TGTGCCAGCAGCTCGCCGGGACAGGCATATGGCTACACCTTC
TRBV19	TRBJ2-7	TRBD2	15	NA	CASTISGLAPYEQYF	TGTGCCAGTACCATATCAGGACTAGCTCCCTACGAGCAGTACTTC
TRBV4-2	TRBJ1-6	NA	15	once	CASSQVQTGNSPLHF	TGTGCCAGCAGCCAGGTTCAAACGGGTAATTCACCCCTCCACTTT
TRBV11-2	TRBJ2-7	TRBD1	14	once	CASSLSGGQREQYF	TGTGCCAGCAGCTTGTCAGGGGGACAGAGAGAGCAGTACTTC
TRBV5-1	TRBJ2-1	TRBD1	15	NA	CASSFPGQSYNEQFF	TGCGCCAGCAGCTTTCCGGGACAGAGTTACAATGAGCAGTTCTTC
TRBV18	TRBJ2-5	NA	15	once	CASSPWAGTRETQYF	TGTGCCAGCTCACCATGGGCCGGCACGCGGGAGACCCAGTACTTC
TRBV6-4	TRBJ2-1	NA	15	NA	CASSDSGRRGAEQFF	TGTGCCAGCAGTGACTCGGGACGGAGGGGTGCTGAGCAGTTCTTC
TRBV19	TRBJ2-2	TRBD1	14	NA	CASSQTGYTGELFF	TGTGCCAGTAGTCAGACAGGGTACACCGGGGAGCTGTTTTTT
TRBV6-5	TRBJ1-1	NA	14	NA	CASSYGRETTEAFF	TGTGCCAGCAGTTACGGCAGGGAGACCACTGAAGCTTTCTTT
TRBV2	TRBJ1-2	TRBD1	10	NA	CATQGVYYTF	TGTGCCACCCAGGGGGTTTACTACACCTTC
TRBV6-6	TRBJ2-3	TRBD1	16	NA	CASSPRDRGSTDTQYF	TGTGCCAGCAGTCCCCGGGACAGGGGTAGCACAGATACGCAGTATTTT
TRBV18	TRBJ1-2	NA	12	few	CASSPANDGEIF	TGTGCCAGCTCACCCGCTAATGACGGTGAGATTTTC
TRBV5-1	TRBJ2-3	NA	14	NA	CASSLTDFTDTQYF	TGCGCCAGCAGCTTGACGGATTTCACAGATACGCAGTATTTT
TRBV4-1	TRBJ1-5	NA	13	NA	CASSQNENQPQHF	TGCGCCAGCAGCCAAAATGAAAATCAGCCCCAGCATTTT
TRBV19	TRBJ1-2	NA	15	NA	CASVREGLGNYGYTF	TGTGCCAGTGTCCGCGAGGGGCTTGGTAACTATGGCTACACCTTC
TRBV5-6	TRBJ2-2	TRBD2	17	few	CASSFSGGGRVTGELFF	TGTGCCAGCAGCTTTAGCGGGGGGGGCCGGGTCACCGGGGAGCTGTTTTTT
TRBV28	TRBJ1-2	TRBD1	15	NA	CASSLGGQGFWGYTF	TGTGCCAGCAGTCTAGGGGGACAGGGGTTTTGGGGCTACACCTTC
TRBV2	TRBJ2-5	TRBD2	15	NA	CASSDITSGGETQYF	TGTGCCAGCAGTGATATTACGTCGGGGGGAGAGACCCAGTACTTC
TRBV10-3	TRBJ2-5	TRBD2	13	NA	CAISGGLQETQYF	TGTGCCATCAGTGGGGGACTACAAGAGACCCAGTACTTC
TRBV28	TRBJ1-5	NA	14	NA	CASSVGRLLGPQHF	TGTGCCAGCAGCGTGGGACGGCTTTTGGGGCCCCAGCATTTT
TRBV28	TRBJ2-7	TRBD1	15	NA	CASKTGGARSYEQYF	TGTGCCAGCAAAACAGGGGGCGCAAGGTCCTACGAGCAGTACTTC
TRBV5-6	TRBJ1-2	NA	13	NA	CASSNTGHYGYTF	TGTGCCAGCAGTAACACAGGGCACTATGGCTACACCTTC
TRBV12-2	TRBJ1-6	NA	18	NA	CASRNATNTPIHNSPLHF	TGTGCAAGTCGCAACGCCACGAATACCCCCATTCATAATTCACCCCTCCACTTT
TRBV5-1	TRBJ2-5	NA	13	NA	CASSLALGETQYF	TGCGCCAGCAGCTTGGCCTTGGGGGAGACCCAGTACTTC
TRBV5-1	TRBJ2-5	NA	14	NA	CASSLEGDRETQYF	TGCGCCAGCAGCTTAGAGGGGGACCGGGAGACCCAGTACTTC
TRBV19	TRBJ2-1	NA	15	NA	CASSRAGQGLDEQFF	TGTGCCAGTAGTCGGGCGGGGCAGGGTTTGGATGAGCAGTTCTTC
TRBV5-8	TRBJ1-4	NA	14	NA	CASSLDSLNEKLFF	TGTGCCAGCAGCTTGGACAGTCTTAATGAAAAACTGTTTTTT
TRBV21-1	TRBJ2-1	NA	17	NA	CASSRAKGALSYNEQFF	TGTGCCAGCAGCAGGGCCAAAGGGGCCCTCTCCTACAATGAGCAGTTCTTC
TRBV6-1	TRBJ1-2	NA	15	NA	CASNVKQGDYGGYTF	TGTGCCAGCAACGTGAAACAAGGGGATTATGGTGGCTACACCTTC
TRBV28	TRBJ1-6	NA	14	NA	CASRPDKYNSPLHF	TGTGCCAGCAGACCCGACAAGTATAATTCACCCCTCCACTTT